The rows below give T cell receptor beta chains drawn from one sample of a study of spatial heterogeneity in lung cancer. TCRdb itself ran the 5' RACE reads through MiXCR, one entry per CDR3 protein. The sample consists of over 10,000 distinct CDR3 sequences, around 3.8% of them appearing once. This material consisted of lung tumor tissue, taken at surgery. Receptors were obtained from a male donor with early-stage non-small cell lung cancer. Both conserved end residues are part of each CDR3. Fields, in order: J gene, CDR3 length, clone size, V gene, CDR3 protein. Size is omitted from some rows. Given values are once, few, many or a class for expanded clones.

TRBJ1-5 | 14 | many | TRBV2 | CASSGLFGNQPQHF
TRBJ1-6 | 13 | few | TRBV18 | CASSPAGPSPLHF
TRBJ2-2 | 16 | many | TRBV27 | CASSFDTLHLAGELFF
TRBJ1-1 | 17 | many | TRBV5-1 | CASSLLALGRMNTEAFF
TRBJ2-5 | 12 | many | TRBV20-1 | CSAEGETGTQYF
TRBJ2-5 | 12 | many | TRBV18 | CASSPFGETQYF
TRBJ2-1 | 15 | many | TRBV5-6 | CASSHIAGSYNEQFF
TRBJ2-5 | 16 | many | TRBV2 | CASTALLAGDEETQYF
TRBJ1-5 | 13 | many | TRBV19 | CASSGLRNHPQHF
TRBJ1-5 | 15 | many | TRBV20-1 | CSARDPVSRNQPQHF
TRBJ1-1 | 13 | many | TRBV5-1 | CASSSGGHTEAFF
TRBJ2-2 | 15 | many | TRBV20-1 | CSAKGLFANTGELFF
TRBJ2-3 | 15 | few | TRBV24-1 | CATSGGFPSTDTQYF
TRBJ2-3 | 17 | medium-sized | TRBV7-8 | CASNDGVAGLSTDTQYF
TRBJ2-5 | 17 | . | TRBV15 | CATSSPTGGSCSETQYF
TRBJ2-4 | 14 | many | TRBV12-3/TRBV12-4 | CASSLQTGVNIQYF
TRBJ1-2 | 11 | many | TRBV12-3/TRBV12-4 | CASTPMGAPSF
TRBJ1-6 | 17 | many | TRBV27 | CASSEMGARTYNSPLHF
TRBJ1-5 | 15 | many | TRBV4-1 | CASSQEGTENQPQHF
TRBJ2-7 | 14 | . | TRBV7-2 | CASSLRTGGYEQYF
TRBJ2-5 | 15 | many | TRBV15 | CATSRDGGIQETQYF
TRBJ1-2 | 15 | . | TRBV2 | CASREGRASSGGYTF
TRBJ1-1 | 16 | medium-sized | TRBV7-9 | CASSLAGTASRTEAFF
TRBJ1-5 | 13 | medium-sized | TRBV7-8 | CASSLGPSVPQHF
TRBJ1-6 | 11 | many | TRBV6-1 | CASSGGSPLHF
TRBJ2-2 | 13 | many | TRBV6-5 | CASSYSSPPELFF
TRBJ2-5 | 14 | many | TRBV20-1 | CSASDSTAQETQYF
TRBJ2-5 | 12 | few | TRBV20-1 | CSASGGGGGPRF
TRBJ2-1 | 16 | many | TRBV6-5 | CASSPGTSGSFNEQFF
TRBJ2-4 | 12 | many | TRBV29-1 | CSVRGPKNIQYF
TRBJ1-2 | 13 | many | TRBV7-2 | CASSLNGYYGYTF
TRBJ2-7 | 18 | many | TRBV7-2 | CASSSKPGFSYFSYEQYF
TRBJ2-1 | 15 | few | TRBV9 | CASSVGSGGGTEQFF